This T cell receptor (beta chain) was captured by sequencing in a study of glioma-infiltrating T cells (dated by TCRdb to 2016 to 2017). Some background on the complete study: The study sequenced TCR alpha- and beta-chain repertoires from glioma tissue, from non-neoplastic brain tissue and from matched peripheral blood mononuclear cells. Each tissue-infiltrating repertoire was compared with the same patient's peripheral blood repertoire to measure divergence between tissue and blood T-cell populations. Three low-grade glioma patients, fewer than 10 primary glioblastoma patients and three non-glioma patients contributing non-neoplastic brain tissue were included in the paired cohort. Summary of the overall study and its limitations: Only a very small number of CDR3 sequences turned up in both tissue and blood, a result put down to high CDR3 diversity combined with limited sampling. VJ-independent divergence between tissue and blood was found to be below expectation in non-neoplastic patients but above expectation in all gliomas, particularly low-grade gliomas. Group comparisons rested on small numbers: three non-neoplastic, three low-grade glioma and roughly 8 glioblastoma patients.

CDR1 MRHNA and CDR2 SNTAGT are derived from the germline V gene. The CDR3 spans 16 residues, from the cysteine through the phenylalanine. Just the 48-base CDR3 DNA is kept, in frame starting at base 1. The trim is 4 bases for V and 1 base for J, with a gap of 16 bases between the germline ends. Points on this clonotype: Its antigen remains unidentified. Per-base qualities were not stored, and no clone one base away is much larger.

TCR alpha and beta CDR3 regions were amplified with the iRepertoire nested amplicon-rescue multiplex PCR (arm-PCR) platform from RNA. The input for one-step reverse transcription and amplification was about 100-400 ng of either tissue mRNA or PBMC total RNA. Following bead purification, Illumina adapters were added by a secondary multiplex PCR, and libraries between 200 and 400 bp were gel-purified. Internal 6-nucleotide barcodes were carried by the libraries and were used for demultiplexing. Sequencing of the libraries was done on an Illumina MiSeq using 2x220 or 2x250 nucleotide paired-end reads. The study's processing was this. FLASH 1.2.11 was used to merge paired reads, and BWA-MEM then aligned the reads to the GRCh37 human genome before TRA and TRB reads were extracted. V and J assignment used an IMGT-derived reference of cassette sequences and CDR3 motifs that included pseudogenes. Reads were translated in three frames, and productive CDR3s were defined as those with a C...FGXG motif and no stop codons. Clonotypes were defined as unique combinations of V-J cassette pair and CDR3 amino acid sequence. Reads were filtered by Hamming distance, with the threshold set by the sequence error rate of each sample in mapped regions. TCRdb itself trimmed the public reads at Q25 with fastp, ran MiXCR and retained productive beta chains. Rows with a matching CDR3 protein are joined into one entry that keeps the most common DNA and genes. TCRdb's processing, not the authors', yielded these V and J calls. The sample profile shows approximately 110,000 distinct CDR3 sequences; approximately 25% of them were found once. The ten largest clonotypes hold nearly 15% of the sample.

The specimen was glioma tissue, nonneoplastic brain tissue, or PBMCs (not recorded which). The rearranged chain carries TRBV6-4 and TRBJ2-5, with no D gene named confidently. The source is a human donor with low-grade glioma or glioblastoma, undergoing nonglioma brain surgery, or in good health (not recorded which). DNA sequence: TGTGCCAGCAGTGGACGGCTGAGGCGGCCCCAAGAGACCCAGTACTTC. Its coded protein is CASSGRLRRPQETQYF.